This T cell receptor (beta chain) is from a study of follicular helper T cells after annual influenza vaccination. General study findings and limits: Just about 10-22% of cells analyzed had recovered productive TCRB sequences. Successive annual vaccinations recalled a recurrent oligoclonal ICOS+CD38+ cTfh response with influenza-specific clonotypes.

TCRB sequencing was done at Survey resolution level. Some clones are missing from TCRdb's copy, which holds only in-frame ones; the method was immunoSEQ multiplex PCR. The table includes nearly 9,000 clones, approximately 86% detected once. Time point here: 2013-2014 season, 7 days after vaccination. Per time point, roughly 35-100 mL of blood was sampled. As to this clone: What it binds is not known.

The sample here was CXCR5+ CD38- circulating T follicular helper cells from blood, taken 7 days after influenza vaccination. Noted subset: circulating Tfh, non-naive CD4+CXCR5+PD-1+ (ICOS+CD38+ or ICOS-CD38-). The clonotype was recovered from an adult who received the influenza vaccine.

The CDR3 nucleotides read TGTGCCAGCAGCTTGCTAACAGGGGGAAACACCATATATTTT. It codes for CASSLLTGGNTIYF. J is TRBJ1-3 and V is TRBV5-6; tentative D call: TRBD1 (6 bases). The CDR3 runs to 14 residues. Per the germline V gene, CDR1 is SGHDT and CDR2 is YYEEEE. V dropped 1 base and J dropped 4 bases, with 9 bases sitting between them.